A selection of T cell receptor beta chains follows, all from one sample in a study of blood T cells in healthy people across ages. TCRdb ran MiXCR on the 5' RACE reads and lists one entry per CDR3 protein. The sample yields about 1 million distinct CDR3 sequences, roughly 45% seen once. Sequenced: blood. Receptors originate from a woman aged 60-75 years in good health. The CDR3 runs from the conserved cysteine through the conserved F or W. D genes are given only for firm matches. For some rows the clone size is stated as once, few or many, or as a class when expanded; others skip it.

size	V	J	length	D	DNA	CDR3
few	TRBV27	TRBJ2-1	15	-	TGTGCCAGCGGGGTCGGTGCGGGCGGGAACAATGAGCAGTTCTTC	CASGVGAGGNNEQFF
-	TRBV20-1	TRBJ2-3	15	TRBD2	TGCAGTGCTAGTGATCCGGCGGGGGACACAGATACGCAGTATTTT	CSASDPAGDTDTQYF
-	TRBV27	TRBJ2-1	20	TRBD2	TGTGCCAGCAGTTTCTCTAGCGGGCCACCGGCGGACAGCTCCTACAATGAGCAGTTCTTC	CASSFSSGPPADSSYNEQFF
-	TRBV7-9	TRBJ2-7	16	-	TGTGCCAGCAGCCCTCAACTAGGGCCCGGCTCCTACGAGCAGTACTTC	CASSPQLGPGSYEQYF
-	TRBV20-1	TRBJ2-5	20	TRBD2	TGCAGTGCTAGAAAAAGGCCACCGGGACTAGCGGGAGGAGGGTACAATGAGCAGTACTTC	CSARKRPPGLAGGGYNEQYF
-	TRBV5-1	TRBJ2-3	16	-	TGCGCCAGCAGCTTGGGGCTACCCGCGCGGGCAGGTACGCAGTATTTT	CASSLGLPARAGTQYF
few	TRBV5-1	TRBJ2-1	15	-	TGCGCCAGCAGCTTGGGACAGAGGTGGCGAAATGAGCAGTTCTTC	CASSLGQRWRNEQFF
-	TRBV20-1	TRBJ2-1	15	-	TGCAGTGCCCCCAGGGGGGTGAGCTCCTACAATGAGCAGTTCTTC	CSAPRGVSSYNEQFF
few	TRBV29-1	TRBJ2-5	16	TRBD1	TGCAGCGCCGGCCCGGGACAGGGGATCCGAGGAGAGACCCAGTACTTC	CSAGPGQGIRGETQYF
-	TRBV4-1	TRBJ2-3	23	-	TGCGCCAGCAGCCAAGTTCCCGAGGGGGCGGGAGTCGTAGGCCCATCGGGCACAGATACGCAGTATTTT	CASSQVPEGAGVVGPSGTDTQYF
-	TRBV12-3/TRBV12-4	TRBJ2-1	16	TRBD1	TGTGCCAGCAATATCCGGGACAGGGGCCCTTGGGATGAGCAGTTCTTC	CASNIRDRGPWDEQFF
-	TRBV20-1	TRBJ2-5	16	TRBD2	TGCAGTGCTAGAGCGGTGGGAGGGAAGCTAGTGGAGACCCAGTACTTC	CSARAVGGKLVETQYF
-	TRBV10-3	TRBJ1-5	13	-	TGTGCCATCAGCGGGACTAGCAATCAGCCCCAGCATTTT	CAISGTSNQPQHF
-	TRBV9	TRBJ1-6	15	-	TGTGCCAGCAGCGTAGCTAGGGCGGATAATTCACCCCTCCACTTT	CASSVARADNSPLHF
once	TRBV20-1	TRBJ2-5	12	-	TGCAGTGCCCCGGGCCGTGAAGAGACCCAGTACTTC	CSAPGREETQYF
few	TRBV27	TRBJ2-7	15	TRBD1	TGTGCCAGCAGTTCACCGGGACAGGGGACCTACGAGCAGTACTTC	CASSSPGQGTYEQYF
-	TRBV10-3	TRBJ1-3	13	-	TGTGCCATCAGCCGCGCCTCTGGAAACACCATATATTTT	CAISRASGNTIYF
few	TRBV5-1	TRBJ2-1	13	-	TGCGCCAGCAGCTTGGCAGGATCTTGGGAGCAGTTCTTC	CASSLAGSWEQFF
-	TRBV7-2	TRBJ2-1	14	-	TGTGCCAGCAGCTCGCCGACTAGTCGGCATGAGCAGTTCTTC	CASSSPTSRHEQFF
few	TRBV27	TRBJ2-1	15	TRBD2	TGTGCCAGCAGTTCCGGACTAGCGGGAGACGCCGAGCAGTTCTTC	CASSSGLAGDAEQFF
-	TRBV14	TRBJ2-3	15	-	TGTGCCAGCAGCCAAGTGCTAGGGGGCACAGATACGCAGTATTTT	CASSQVLGGTDTQYF
-	TRBV27	TRBJ2-1	16	TRBD2	TGTGCCAGCAGCACCCCCACTGGCTGGGGGGGGAATGAGCAGTTCTTC	CASSTPTGWGGNEQFF
-	TRBV27	TRBJ2-3	16	-	TGTGCCAGCAGTTCCCTGGCGGTAGCCTTCACAGATACGCAGTATTTT	CASSSLAVAFTDTQYF
few	TRBV3-1	TRBJ1-2	14	-	TGTGCCAGCAGCCAAGATCTATTCGGCTATGGCTACACCTTC	CASSQDLFGYGYTF
once	TRBV7-8	TRBJ1-4	17	-	TGTGCCAGCAGCTTAGCCCCCGGGGGCGCGGGTAATGAAAAACTGTTTTTT	CASSLAPGGAGNEKLFF
-	TRBV27	TRBJ1-2	13	TRBD1	TGTGCCAGCAGTTTATCACAGGGGGTAGGCTACACCTTC	CASSLSQGVGYTF
-	TRBV7-9	TRBJ2-1	17	-	TGTGCCAGCAGCTCCGGGGCGAGGGGGGCGAACTACAATGAGCAGTTCTTC	CASSSGARGANYNEQFF
few	TRBV5-1	TRBJ2-1	17	TRBD2	TGCGCCAGCTCCAACACCGGGACTAGCGGGAGATTGAATGAGCAGTTCTTC	CASSNTGTSGRLNEQFF
-	TRBV29-1	TRBJ2-7	15	-	TGCAGCGTTGACCCCGCACAGAAGACTACGGGCGAGCAGTACTTC	CSVDPAQKTTGEQYF
-	TRBV10-3	TRBJ1-2	12	-	TGTGCCATCAGTGAGTCAGGGCATGGCTACACCTTC	CAISESGHGYTF
-	TRBV11-1	TRBJ2-1	13	TRBD2	TGTGCCAGCAGCGCGGGAGGCTCCTACGAGCAGTTCTTC	CASSAGGSYEQFF
few	TRBV12-3/TRBV12-4	TRBJ2-1	17	TRBD2	TGTGCCAGCAGCCTACTAGCGGGAGGGCCCTCGAACAATGAGCAGTTCTTC	CASSLLAGGPSNNEQFF
few	TRBV12-3/TRBV12-4	TRBJ2-6	16	-	TGTGCCAGCAGTTTGGCGCGGAGAGCTGGGGCCAACGTCCTGACTTTC	CASSLARRAGANVLTF
-	TRBV11-2	TRBJ2-3	14	-	TGTGCCAGCAGCTACCGAGTGGGCACAGATGCGCAGTATTTT	CASSYRVGTDAQYF
-	TRBV6-5	TRBJ2-6	14	-	TGTGCCAGCAGCCCCGGCCGCTGGGCCAACGTCCTGACTTTC	CASSPGRWANVLTF
-	TRBV20-1	TRBJ2-7	12	-	TGCAGTGCTAGCGATATGTACAATGAGCAGTACTTC	CSASDMYNEQYF
-	TRBV6-1	TRBJ2-5	14	TRBD2	TGTGCCAGCAGTGTAAGCGGGGGGTGGGAGACCCAGTACTTC	CASSVSGGWETQYF
-	TRBV15	TRBJ1-2	17	-	TGTGCCACCAGCACCCTAATGGGAGGGGGGCAAAACTATGGCTACACCTTC	CATSTLMGGGQNYGYTF
-	TRBV11-2	TRBJ2-7	14	-	TGTGCCAGCAGCTTAGTAGTCGGAACCTACGAGCAGTACTTC	CASSLVVGTYEQYF
few	TRBV5-1	TRBJ2-7	16	TRBD2	TGCGCCAGCAGCTTTTTACTAGCGGGAGGTACCTACGAGCAGTACTTC	CASSFLLAGGTYEQYF
few	TRBV27	TRBJ2-3	15	-	TGTGCCAGCAGTTCCGTCCAGGGCGTCACAGATACGCAGTATTTT	CASSSVQGVTDTQYF
-	TRBV12-5	TRBJ2-7	16	TRBD1	TGTGCTAGTGGTCCTAAGTTGGGCAGGGGGCACCACGAGCAGTACTTC	CASGPKLGRGHHEQYF
few	TRBV2	TRBJ2-4	14	TRBD2	TGTGCCAGCAGGGAGGGTAGCGGGACCAACATTCAGTACTTC	CASREGSGTNIQYF